What follows are 7 T cell receptor beta chains derived from one specimen sequenced in a study of cytomegalovirus exposure and HLA in healthy donors (dated by TCRdb to the late 2010s). The method behind the library was the immunoSEQ multiplex PCR assay. The multiplex PCR relied on a mix of 60 forward primers for TCR Vbeta segments and 13 reverse primers for TCR Jbeta segments. TCRdb stores this immuneACCESS table with in-frame sequences only. Part of the clones is absent; in the studies checked, under half of the shortfall reflects unresolved V genes, and no reason is known for the rest. The sample contains 65,000 to 95,000 clones, 79% of them found a single time. Together, the top ten hold 2.5% of the sample. The material sequenced was PBMCs. The source of these receptors is a young man in good health and CMV-seronegative.

This rearrangement joins TRBV18 to TRBJ1-3; 10 nucleotides line up with TRBD1. The CDR3 totals 15 residues. Trimming cost V 4 bases and J 7 bases; bases outside gene matches: 7. Germline V gene sequence: CDR1 KGHSH, CDR2 LQKENI. The CDR3 is CASSLGQGESNTIYF. CDR3 sequence (DNA): TGTGCCAGCTCACTAGGACAGGGGGAATCCAACACCATATATTTT. Based on the CDR3 plus reference TRBV18 and TRBJ1-3, the full variable domain is NAGVMQNPRHLVRRRGQEARLRCSPMKGHSHVYWYRQLPEEGLKFMVYLQKENIIDESGMPKERFSAEFPKEGPSILRIQQVVRGDSAAYFCASSLGQGESNTIYFGEGSWLTVV.

The chain has TRBV5-5 and TRBJ2-1; tentatively, D is TRBD1 (5 bases). V lost 2 bases and J lost 1, with 10 bases in between. This CDR3 region has 15 residues. Germline assignment: CDR1 SGHKS and CDR2 YYEKEE (reference sequence). The CDR3: CASSFFSGSYNEQFF. CDR3 DNA sequence: TGTGCCAGCAGCTTCTTCTCAGGGTCCTACAATGAGCAGTTCTTC.

The chain carries TRBV11-2 and TRBJ2-1; D remains ambiguous. Germline assignment: CDR1 SGHAT and CDR2 FQNNGV. This CDR3 contains 11 residues. The V and J ends lost 4 bases and 10 bases respectively, with 8 bases between them. DNA of the CDR3: TGTGCCAGCAGCTCGGGTGACGAGCAGTTCTTC. Its protein product is CASSSGDEQFF.

The V call is TRBV7-9, the J call TRBJ2-7; no clear D gene. The CDR3 has 15 amino acids. Per the germline V gene, CDR1 is SEHNR and CDR2 is FQNEAQ (reference sequence). V was shortened by 1 base and J by 2 bases, with 12 bases between the two germline ends. The CDR3 here is CASSLVTNEAYEQYF. CDR3 bases: TGTGCCAGCAGCTTAGTAACCAACGAGGCCTACGAGCAGTACTTC. Complete variable domain (other parts from reference TRBV7-9 and TRBJ2-7): DTGVSQNPRHKITKRGQNVTFRCDPISEHNRLYWYRQTLGQGPEFLTYFQNEAQLEKSRLLSDRFSAERPKGSFSTLEIQRTEQGDSAMYLCASSLVTNEAYEQYFGPGTRLTVT.

V is TRBV5-6 and J is TRBJ1-1; 7 bases agree with TRBD1. Germline values: CDR1 SGHDT, CDR2 YYEEEE. The V gene end was trimmed by 4 bases and the J gene end by 3 bases; junction bases not matched to a gene: 6. The CDR3 runs 14 residues. The CDR3 is CASSATGVDTEAFF. CDR3 nucleotides: TGTGCCAGCAGCGCCACAGGGGTTGACACTGAAGCTTTCTTT.

The J gene is TRBJ1-2, the V gene TRBV7-9, with 8 bases matching TRBD1. Trimming cost V 0 bases and J 4 bases; bases outside gene matches: 7. The CDR3 sequence is 16 residues long. The germline gives CDR1 SEHNR, CDR2 FQNEAQ (reference sequence). This chain's CDR3 is CASSLALSGGIYGYTF. CDR3 DNA: TGTGCCAGCAGCTTAGCGCTGTCAGGGGGCATCTATGGCTACACCTTC.

V gene TRBV6-5 combines with J gene TRBJ2-7; the D gene is possibly TRBD2 (5 bases). V was pared by 6 bases and J by 1 base, with 10 bases between. Germline CDR1 and CDR2: MNHEY and SVGAGI. The CDR3 covers 13 residues. Here the CDR3 reads CASRYGGSYEQYF. CDR3 coding DNA: TGTGCCAGCAGGTACGGAGGTTCCTACGAGCAGTACTTC.